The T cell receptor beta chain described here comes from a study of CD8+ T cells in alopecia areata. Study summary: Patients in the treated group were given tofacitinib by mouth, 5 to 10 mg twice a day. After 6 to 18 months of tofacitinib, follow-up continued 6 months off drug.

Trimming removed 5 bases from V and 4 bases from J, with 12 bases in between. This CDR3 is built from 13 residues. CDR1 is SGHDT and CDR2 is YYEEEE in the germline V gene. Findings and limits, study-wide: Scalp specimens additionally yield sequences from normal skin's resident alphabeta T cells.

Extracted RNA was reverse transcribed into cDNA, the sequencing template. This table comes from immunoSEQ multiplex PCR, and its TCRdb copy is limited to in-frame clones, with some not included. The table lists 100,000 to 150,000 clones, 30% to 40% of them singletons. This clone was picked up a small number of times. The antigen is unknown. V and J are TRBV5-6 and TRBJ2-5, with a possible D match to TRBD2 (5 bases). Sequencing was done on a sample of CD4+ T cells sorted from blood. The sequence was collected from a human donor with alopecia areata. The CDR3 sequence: CASSQDFGETQYF. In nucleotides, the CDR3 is TGTGCCAGCAGTCAGGACTTCGGAGAGACCCAGTACTTC.